The entry that follows covers one T cell receptor (beta chain) sequence. Germline V gives CDR1 SGHNT, CDR2 YENEEA. V was pared by 0 bases and J by 6 bases, with 3 bases of the junction left unmatched. This CDR3 is built from 15 residues. Original methodology: Amplification of reference gene primers was used by the study to estimate nucleated cell counts. Here immunoSEQ multiplex PCR was the method, and the copy in TCRdb shows in-frame clones only, minus some. That table supplies the V and J calls and clone size; D and trimming were determined from the DNA. The sample includes 150,000 to 250,000 clones, 90% to 95% of them seen just once. This entry belongs to a study of blood T cell repertoires in COVID-19. The wider study: Sites in the United States, Italy and Spain provided acute and convalescent COVID-19 samples. The cDNA or gDNA used as material had been derived from T cells, B-cell-depleted T cells, or PBMCs.

Seattle participants joined during active infection and were tracked over time. Sequenced sample: peripheral blood. This sequence originates from a man aged 25-45 years with COVID-19, enrolled during active disease. V is TRBV11-3 and J is TRBJ1-5; 9 nucleotides match TRBD1. The CDR3 DNA is TGTGCCAGCAGCTTAGAAACAGGGGGCCGTCAGCCCCAGCATTTT. Residues: CASSLETGGRQPQHF.